The text below deals with one T cell receptor (beta chain). The antigen is undetermined. The source material, RNA transcripts, was used to amplify TCR beta CDR3 regions. The TCR CDR3 was amplified in a first-round RT-PCR using the HTBI primer set. MiXCR, run by TCRdb on the multiplex PCR reads, gives a single entry per CDR3 protein. The sample consists of hundreds of thousands of distinct CDR3 sequences, 15% of them appearing once. Looked up from germline, CDR1 is MNHNS and CDR2 is SASEGT. The V gene lost 6 bases and the J gene lost 12 bases, with 14 bases spanning the gap. The CDR3 contains 11 residues. The sample is drawn from a study of T cells in Graves' hyperthyroidism and ophthalmopathy. Study-level background: Pretreatment peripheral blood was obtained at initial diagnosis.

General study results and limits: In the blood, most expanded thyroid clonotypes above 0.001 appeared as well.

Diagnostic decisions used clinical symptoms, serum thyroxine and TRAb, thyroid ultrasound and orbital computed tomography. The V gene is TRBV6-1, the J gene TRBJ1-1; tentative D call: TRBD1 (6 bases). The sequenced sample consisted of blood. This receptor was obtained from a woman in her thirties with Graves' hyperthyroidism. CDR3 in DNA: TGTGCCAGCAGACGTACAGGGCGGACTTTCTTT. This gives the protein CASRRTGRTFF.